The rows below give T cell receptor beta chains drawn from one sample of a study of graft-versus-host responses after intestinal transplantation. These receptors' targets are unknown. The table came from immunoSEQ multiplex PCR; TCRdb's copy has only in-frame clones and leaves some out. The sample records roughly 120,000 clones, 90% being singletons. The sample was unstimulated CD4+ T cells sorted from spleen or lymph node cells, taken before intestinal transplant. The receptors stem from a human donor who received an intestinal transplant. CDR3s include the opening cysteine and the closing phenylalanine or tryptophan. The D gene is left open where the match is weak. Size tells how often a clone was seen (once, few, many) or the class of an expanded clone, and some rows leave it out.

J gene	D gene	V gene	clone size	CDR3 protein	CDR3 DNA
TRBJ2-7	-	TRBV10-2	few	CASSESNRAREQYF	TGCGCCAGCAGTGAGTCCAACAGGGCTCGGGAGCAGTACTTC
TRBJ2-7	TRBD2	TRBV5-4	-	CASSLDSGRGEQYF	TGTGCCAGCAGCTTGGATAGCGGGAGGGGCGAGCAGTACTTC
TRBJ1-5	-	TRBV4-1	few	CASSQDPGGRNQPQHF	TGCGCCAGCAGCCAAGATCCCGGAGGACGCAATCAGCCCCAGCATTTT
TRBJ1-2	-	TRBV6-6	-	CASRGGAFGYTF	TGTGCCAGCCGGGGGGGCGCCTTTGGCTACACCTTC
TRBJ1-4	-	TRBV18	-	CASSPPGAVEKLFF	TGTGCCAGCTCACCACCGGGGGCGGTTGAAAAACTGTTTTTT
TRBJ2-3	-	TRBV5-1	once	CASSLIAGLGDTQYF	TGCGCCAGCAGCTTGATCGCGGGACTGGGGGATACGCAGTATTTT
TRBJ2-2	TRBD1	TRBV19	-	CASSIGTGGNTGELFF	TGTGCCAGTAGTATCGGGACAGGGGGTAACACCGGGGAGCTGTTTTTT
TRBJ1-6	-	TRBV6-1	-	CASLYGANSPLHF	TGTGCCAGCTTGTACGGAGCTAATTCACCCCTCCACTTT
TRBJ2-7	TRBD1	TRBV28	-	CASTLGGTGRFYEQYF	TGTGCCAGCACCTTGGGTGGGACAGGGCGGTTCTACGAGCAGTACTTC
TRBJ1-2	-	TRBV5-5	-	CASSGFGQGEGYTF	TGTGCCAGCAGCGGTTTCGGGCAGGGCGAGGGCTACACCTTC
TRBJ2-5	-	TRBV5-8	-	CASSVSGRSQETQYF	TGTGCCAGCAGCGTTTCTGGCAGATCCCAAGAGACCCAGTACTTC
TRBJ2-7	TRBD1	TRBV6-1	-	CASSAGTGGYEQYF	TGTGCCAGCAGTGCCGGGACAGGGGGCTACGAGCAGTACTTC
TRBJ2-1	-	TRBV10-1	-	CASSRENEQFF	TGCGCCAGCAGCCGCGAGAATGAGCAGTTCTTC
TRBJ2-1	TRBD1	TRBV7-6	-	CASSLGAPGGEQFF	TGTGCCAGCAGCTTAGGGGCCCCAGGGGGTGAGCAGTTCTTC
TRBJ2-7	TRBD1	TRBV6-6	-	CASSFSSGTVYEQYF	TGTGCCAGCAGTTTTTCATCCGGGACAGTCTACGAGCAGTACTTC